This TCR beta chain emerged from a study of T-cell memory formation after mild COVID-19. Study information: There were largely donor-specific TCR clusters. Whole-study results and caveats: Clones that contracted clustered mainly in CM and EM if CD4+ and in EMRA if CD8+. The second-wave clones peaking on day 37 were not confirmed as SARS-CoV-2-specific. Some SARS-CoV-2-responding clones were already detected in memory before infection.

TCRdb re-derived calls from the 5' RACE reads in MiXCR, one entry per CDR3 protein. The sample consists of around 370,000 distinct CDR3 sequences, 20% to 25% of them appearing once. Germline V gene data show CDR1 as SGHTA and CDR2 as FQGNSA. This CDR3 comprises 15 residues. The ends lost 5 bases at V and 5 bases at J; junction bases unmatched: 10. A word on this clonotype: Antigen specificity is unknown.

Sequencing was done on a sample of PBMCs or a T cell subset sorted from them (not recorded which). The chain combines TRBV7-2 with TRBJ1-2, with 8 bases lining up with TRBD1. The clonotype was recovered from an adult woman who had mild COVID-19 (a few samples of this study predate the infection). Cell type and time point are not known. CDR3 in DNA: TGTGCCAGCAGCGCAATTTTCGGACAGGGATATGGCTACACCTTC. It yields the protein CASSAIFGQGYGYTF. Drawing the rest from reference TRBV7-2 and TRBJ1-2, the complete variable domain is GAGVSQSPSNKVTEKGKDVELRCDPISGHTALYWYRQSLGQGLEFLIYFQGNSAPDKSGLPSDRFSAERTGGSVSTLTIQRTQQEDSAVYLCASSAIFGQGYGYTFGSGTRLTVV.